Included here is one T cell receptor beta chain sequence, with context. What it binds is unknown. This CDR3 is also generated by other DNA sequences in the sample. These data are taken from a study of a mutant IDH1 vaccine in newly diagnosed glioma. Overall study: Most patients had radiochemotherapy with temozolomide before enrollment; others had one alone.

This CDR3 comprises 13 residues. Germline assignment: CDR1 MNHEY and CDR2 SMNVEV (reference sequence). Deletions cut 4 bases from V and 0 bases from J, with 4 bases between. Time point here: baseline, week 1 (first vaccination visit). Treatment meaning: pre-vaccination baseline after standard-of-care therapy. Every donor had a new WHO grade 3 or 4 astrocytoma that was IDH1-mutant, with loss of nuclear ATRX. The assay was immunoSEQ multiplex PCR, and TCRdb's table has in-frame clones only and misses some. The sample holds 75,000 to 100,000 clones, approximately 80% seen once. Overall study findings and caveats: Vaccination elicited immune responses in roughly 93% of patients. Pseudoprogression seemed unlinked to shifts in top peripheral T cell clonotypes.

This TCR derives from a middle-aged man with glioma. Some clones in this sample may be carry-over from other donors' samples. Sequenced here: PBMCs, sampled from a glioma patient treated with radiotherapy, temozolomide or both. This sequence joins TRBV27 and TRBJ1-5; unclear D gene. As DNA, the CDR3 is TGTGCCAGCAGTTATTATAGCAATCAGCCCCAGCATTTT. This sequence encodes CASSYYSNQPQHF.